This T cell receptor (beta chain) was observed in a study of blood T cell repertoires in COVID-19. Libraries were prepared by immunoSEQ multiplex PCR; TCRdb keeps only in-frame clonotypes and omits some of them. The profile shows under 500,000 clones, approximately 90% of them singletons. Germline CDR1 and CDR2: SGDLS and YYNGEE. The CDR3 contains 15 residues. Trimming left V 3 bases short and J 6 bases short, with 19 bases between. The V and J genes are TRBV9 and TRBJ2-7; D possibly corresponds to TRBD2 (6 bases). The receptor's source is a woman aged 25-40 years with acute or convalescent COVID-19. The sample consisted of peripheral blood. CDR3 in DNA: TGTGCCAGCAGCGCGGCGGACTACCCCTCCGGCGAGCAGTACTTC. It encodes CASSAADYPSGEQYF.